The subject of this entry is one T cell receptor (beta chain). Its antigen is not identified. This sample is drawn from a study of post-analysis software for immune sequencing data. Whole-study context: Relapsing-remitting, secondary progressive and progressive-relapsing forms made up the multiple sclerosis disease courses.

The CDR3 loop spans 14 amino acids. The germline gives CDR1 PRHDT, CDR2 FYEKMQ (reference sequence). V shed 5 bases, J shed 4 bases, and the junction held 5 bases outside the gene matches. Study-level points and caveats: Patients used a handful of TRBV segments, including TRBV5-6, TRBV5-1 and TRBV20-1, more often than controls. The F measure placed samples prepared in the same batch into strongly shared clusters. Among multiple sclerosis patients, normalized Chao1 diversity was significantly below that of controls.

Unique-molecular-identifier-tagged TCR beta cDNA libraries were used. Via MiXCR, TCRdb re-called the PCR reads, giving one row per CDR3 protein. The sample yields 500,000 to 600,000 distinct CDR3 sequences, around 40% seen once. The sample was blood. This rearrangement joins TRBV13 to TRBJ1-1; 9 bases match TRBD1. This receptor was taken from a girl aged 10 to 17 with multiple sclerosis. The CDR3 coding sequence is TGTGCCAGCAGCCAGGGACAGGGATTCACTGAAGCTTTCTTT. It specifies CASSQGQGFTEAFF.